This T cell receptor (beta chain) originates from a study of cytomegalovirus exposure and HLA in healthy donors. Study-level points and caveats: Segments of the TCR beta V type were, in most cases, productive about 87% or about 30% of the time in an earlier analysis.

Vbeta (60) and Jbeta (13) primers were used in the PCR. Data came from immunoSEQ multiplex PCR; TCRdb stores just in-frame clones and leaves some out. The sample carries approximately 67,000 clones, over 75% recorded once. In this sample, this clone turned up once. Its antigen is unknown. Germline lookup yields CDR1 SGDLS and CDR2 YYNGEE. This CDR3 has 15 residues. Losses at the gene ends were 4 bases for V and 0 bases for J; bases not matched to a gene: 4. This receptor was taken from a woman aged 30 to 39 in good health and CMV-seropositive. The sample was PBMCs. V is TRBV9 and J is TRBJ2-3; the match to TRBD2 covers 8 bases. The CDR3 coding sequence is TGTGCCAGCAGCTTTAGCGGGGTGAGCACAGATACGCAGTATTTT. Its translation: CASSFSGVSTDTQYF.